These 26 T cell receptor beta chains share one sample of origin, sequenced in a study of T cells after somatic rescue of genetic block. TCRdb keeps only in-frame clones here, not all; method: immunoSEQ multiplex PCR. The sample has tens of thousands of clones; 90% to 97% are singletons. Sequences were obtained from peripheral blood mononuclear cells (PBMCs). The receptors come from a child less than two years old.

J is TRBJ1-2 and V is TRBV6-6, with D tentatively TRBD1 (5 bases). The germline V and J ends were trimmed by 0 bases and 2 bases, with 10 bases remaining between them. CDR1 and CDR2 (germline): MNHNY, SVGAGI (reference sequence). The CDR3 loop spans 15 amino acids. This CDR3 is CASSYSNRGNYGYTF. The CDR3 coding sequence is TGTGCCAGCAGTTACTCGAATCGGGGCAACTATGGCTACACCTTC.

This sequence joins TRBV7-3 and TRBJ2-1; TRBD2 might be the D (5 bases). This CDR3 contains 16 residues. Germline V CDR1 and CDR2: SGHTA, FQGTGA. Trimming took 0 bases from V and 6 from J, leaving 15 bases between them. CDR3 amino acids: CASSLTRLTRGNEQFF. The CDR3, as DNA: TGTGCCAGCAGCTTAACGCGACTAACTCGAGGCAATGAGCAGTTCTTC.

The chain has TRBV11-2 and TRBJ2-5, with D perhaps matching TRBD2 (6 bases). The CDR3 is 14 amino acids. V lost 5 bases, J lost 5 bases, and 15 bases lay in between. Germline values: CDR1 SGHAT, CDR2 FQNNGV. The CDR3 region has the DNA TGTGCCAGCAGCCCAAGACTAGTTTGGGAGACCCAGTACTTC. It yields the protein CASSPRLVWETQYF.

The V gene is TRBV19, the J gene TRBJ1-2; 7 bases fit TRBD1. The trim removed 6 bases at V and 1 base at J, leaving 5 bases unmatched. CDR1 and CDR2 from the germline V gene are LNHDA and SQIVND (reference sequence). The CDR3 is made up of 14 amino acids. The CDR3 region has the DNA TGTGCCAGTAGGAAGACAGGGCGTAACTATGGCTACACCTTC. Translating it yields CASRKTGRNYGYTF.

The J gene is TRBJ2-5, the V gene TRBV27, with TRBD2 as a possible D gene (6 bases). CDR1 is MNHEY and CDR2 is SMNVEV in the germline V gene (reference sequence). V was clipped by 5 bases and J by 3 bases, with 16 bases between them. The CDR3 spans 15 residues. The CDR3 nucleotides read TGTGCCAGCAGTCCACTCGGGGGAGTAGAAGAGACCCAGTACTTC. Translated, it gives CASSPLGGVEETQYF.

This clone was counted between two and nine times. The chain uses TRBV30 and TRBJ1-1; D is ambiguous. Trimming cost V 1 base and J 3 bases, with 3 bases left between them. In germline, CDR1 is GTSNPN, CDR2 SVGIG (reference sequence). CDR3 length equals 11 residues. CDR3 nucleotides: TGTGCCTGGAGTGCAGACACTGAAGCTTTCTTT. This sequence encodes CAWSADTEAFF.

V is TRBV5-4 and J is TRBJ2-2; D is undetermined. The CDR3 has 13 amino acids. The V gene lost 0 bases and the J gene lost 4 bases, with 4 bases spanning the gap. CDR1 and CDR2 (germline): SGHNT, YYREEE (reference sequence). The CDR3 is CASSLDGTGELFF. In DNA form, the CDR3 reads TGTGCCAGCAGCTTGGACGGCACCGGGGAGCTGTTTTTT.

The chain is built from TRBV4-1 and TRBJ1-4, with TRBD1 identical over 9 bases. The CDR3 covers 16 residues. The germline V gene has CDR1 MGHRA and CDR2 YSYEKL. Trimming removed 1 base from V and 5 bases from J; junction bases left unmatched: 5. CDR3 nucleotides: TGCGCCAGCAGCCAAGTTTGGGACAGGGACAATGAAAAACTGTTTTTT. Translated: CASSQVWDRDNEKLFF.

The chain uses TRBV9 and TRBJ1-2, with TRBD1 as a possible D gene (5 bases). The CDR3 length is 12 residues. Trimming took off 0 bases at V and 8 bases at J, with 8 bases between the two ends. Germline V gene lookup returns CDR1 SGDLS and CDR2 YYNGEE. The CDR3 sequence: CASSVGGVGYTF. The CDR3 nucleotides are TGTGCCAGCAGCGTAGGAGGGGTAGGCTACACCTTC.

The chain employs TRBV28 and TRBJ1-1; TRBD1 aligns across 8 bases. V gave up 6 bases and J gave up 6 bases; unmatched junction bases: 9. Germline V CDR1 and CDR2: MDHEN, SYDVKM. The CDR3 length is 14 residues. The chain's CDR3 is CASRPDRVRAEAFF. CDR3 DNA sequence: TGTGCCAGCAGGCCGGACAGGGTGAGGGCTGAAGCTTTCTTT.

The V and J genes are TRBV5-5 and TRBJ1-2; 8 bases match TRBD1. Germline CDR1 and CDR2: SGHKS and YYEKEE (reference sequence). With 2 bases clipped from V and 4 bases from J, the junction kept 7 bases outside the gene matches. The CDR3 runs to 15 residues. In DNA form, the CDR3 reads TGTGCCAGCAGCTTTACAGGGGGATCTAGCTATGGCTACACCTTC. It yields the protein CASSFTGGSSYGYTF.

This clone was counted a single time. The V and J genes are TRBV6-4 and TRBJ1-3; maybe TRBD1 (5 bases). Per germline, CDR1 MRHNA and CDR2 SNTAGT. The CDR3 covers 14 residues. Trimming removed 6 bases from V and 4 bases from J, with 13 bases in between. As DNA, the CDR3 is TGTGCCAGCAGGATCCAGGGTCAGGGAAACACCATATATTTT. The encoded protein is CASRIQGQGNTIYF.

This clone has only one observation. This chain joins TRBV7-2 and TRBJ2-7; 11 bases agree with TRBD2. The CDR3 consists of 15 residues. V shed 5 bases and J 1 base; nucleotides not matched to a gene: 4. In germline, CDR1 is SGHTA, CDR2 FQGNSA. In DNA, the CDR3 is TGTGCCAGCAGCACGTCTAGCGGGAGGTCCTACGAGCAGTACTTC. The encoded protein is CASSTSSGRSYEQYF. The entire variable domain, with the rest obtained from reference TRBV7-2 and TRBJ2-7, is as follows: GAGVSQSPSNKVTEKGKDVELRCDPISGHTALYWYRQSLGQGLEFLIYFQGNSAPDKSGLPSDRFSAERTGGSVSTLTIQRTQQEDSAVYLCASSTSSGRSYEQYFGPGTRLTVT.

The chain is built from TRBV25-1 and TRBJ1-3, with 8 nucleotides matching TRBD1. The V gene's germline CDR1 is MGHDK and CDR2 SYGVNS. This CDR3 spans 17 amino acids. V trimming: 2 bases; J trimming: 4 bases; junction bases outside the gene matches: 10. The CDR3 region has the DNA TGTGCCAGCAGTGAAGCCCGGACAGGGAGAACCGGAAACACCATATATTTT. Amino acids: CASSEARTGRTGNTIYF.

This chain joins TRBV7-2 and TRBJ2-7, with a weak D call TRBD1 (6 bases). The CDR3 has 15 amino acids. Trimming left V 0 bases short and J 4 bases short, with 13 bases between. Germline V CDR1 and CDR2: SGHTA, FQGNSA. The CDR3 here is CASSLAIGQRYEQYF. CDR3 nucleotides: TGTGCCAGCAGCTTAGCGATAGGACAGAGGTACGAGCAGTACTTC.

This rearrangement joins TRBV11-2 to TRBJ1-1; D is ambiguous. The CDR3 runs 17 residues. V was shortened by 1 base and J by 1 base, with 16 bases between the two germline ends. Germline values: CDR1 SGHAT, CDR2 FQNNGV. CDR3 residues: CASSLVYGEPGNTEAFF. CDR3 coding DNA: TGTGCCAGCAGCTTAGTCTACGGCGAACCGGGGAACACTGAAGCTTTCTTT.

The chain recombines TRBV18 with TRBJ2-2, with 7 bases identical to TRBD1. Germline CDR1 KGHSH, CDR2 LQKENI. This CDR3 region has 15 residues. V shed 6 bases, J shed 6 bases, and the junction held 10 bases outside the gene matches. CDR3 sequence: CASSPRQGDAGELFF. The CDR3 nucleotides are TGTGCCAGCTCTCCCCGACAGGGCGATGCCGGGGAGCTGTTTTTT.

This chain connects TRBV10-3 to TRBJ1-1; 7 bases agree with TRBD1. J lost 4 bases, V lost 7 bases, and 6 bases had no gene match. The CDR3 has 13 residues. Germline CDR1 is ENHRY and CDR2 is SYGVKD. The CDR3 sequence: CAINDRASTEAFF. For the CDR3, the DNA is TGTGCCATCAATGACAGGGCCTCCACTGAAGCTTTCTTT.

The rearrangement uses TRBV19 and TRBJ2-1, with 7 bases that match TRBD2. The CDR3 extends over 14 amino acids. The V gene's germline CDR1 is LNHDA and CDR2 SQIVND (reference sequence). The trim removed 6 bases at V and 10 bases at J, leaving 12 bases unmatched. Here the CDR3 reads CASSLPSGLAEQFF. CDR3 DNA: TGTGCCAGTAGCCTTCCTAGCGGCCTAGCCGAGCAGTTCTTC.

The chain couples TRBV6-4 to TRBJ2-3, with a weak D call TRBD2 (5 bases). The V gene's germline CDR1 is MRHNA and CDR2 SNTAGT. The germline V and J ends were trimmed by 3 bases and 4 bases, with 5 bases remaining between them. The CDR3 is 12 amino acids. Written as DNA, the CDR3 is TGTGCCAGCAGTGAACTAGCAGATACGCAGTATTTT. Translating it yields CASSELADTQYF.

This CDR3 is CASSGTSGEQYF. As DNA, the CDR3 is TGTGCCAGCAGCGGTACTAGCGGCGAGCAGTACTTC. The J gene is TRBJ2-7, the V gene TRBV5-4; 8 bases are shared with TRBD2. Looked up from germline, CDR1 is SGHNT and CDR2 is YYREEE (reference sequence). The CDR3 covers 12 residues. V lost 4 bases and J lost 6; bases outside the gene matches: 3. Looking up the rest from reference TRBV5-4 and TRBJ2-7 gives the full variable domain: ETGVTQSPTHLIKTRGQQVTLRCSSQSGHNTVSWYQQALGQGPQFIFQYYREEENGRGNFPPRFSGLQFPNYSSELNVNALELDDSALYLCASSGTSGEQYFGPGTRLTVT.

This chain's CDR3 is CASSLRTGLYGYTF. The DNA of the CDR3 is TGTGCCAGCAGCTTGAGGACAGGACTCTATGGCTACACCTTC. The genes are TRBV5-4 and TRBJ1-2; 7 nucleotides match TRBD1. Germline loops: CDR1 SGHNT, CDR2 YYREEE (reference sequence). With 1 base clipped from V and 4 bases from J, the junction kept 4 bases outside the gene matches. CDR3 length: 14 residues. The full variable domain, rest sourced from reference TRBV5-4 and TRBJ1-2, is ETGVTQSPTHLIKTRGQQVTLRCSSQSGHNTVSWYQQALGQGPQFIFQYYREEENGRGNFPPRFSGLQFPNYSSELNVNALELDDSALYLCASSLRTGLYGYTFGSGTRLTVV.

The chain links TRBV30 to TRBJ1-5; possibly TRBD1 for D (6 bases). The V gene lost 1 base and the J gene lost 7 bases, with 11 bases spanning the gap. CDR3 length equals 13 residues. Germline assignment: CDR1 GTSNPN and CDR2 SVGIG (reference sequence). The CDR3 DNA follows: TGTGCCTGGAGTGATGGGGGGACACAGCCCCAGCATTTT. Translation gives CAWSDGGTQPQHF.

The count of this clone is one. This chain connects TRBV4-2 to TRBJ1-4; TRBD1 agrees at 8 bases. The CDR3 consists of 15 residues. From germline, CDR1 is LGHNA and CDR2 YNFKEQ. The V gene end was trimmed by 4 bases and the J gene end by 3 bases; junction bases not matched to a gene: 4. The CDR3 spells CASSRATGANEKLFF. The DNA of the CDR3 is TGTGCCAGCAGCCGGGCGACAGGGGCTAATGAAAAACTGTTTTTT.

This chain connects TRBV6-5 to TRBJ1-2; D might be TRBD1 (6 bases). The CDR3 spans 13 residues. Looked up from germline, CDR1 is MNHEY and CDR2 is SVGAGI. Trimming took off 6 bases at V and 5 bases at J, with 13 bases between the two ends. In DNA form, the CDR3 reads TGTGCCAGCAGCCCGGGGGCTAGTTATGGCTACACCTTC. It yields the protein CASSPGASYGYTF.

CDR3: CASTPRTSADTQYF. CDR3 nucleotide sequence: TGTGCCAGCACCCCCCGGACTAGCGCAGATACGCAGTATTTT. The chain couples TRBV2 to TRBJ2-3, with 9 bases that match TRBD2. This CDR3 has 14 residues. V was pared by 7 bases and J by 4 bases, with 6 bases of the junction left unmatched. The germline V gene has CDR1 SNHLY and CDR2 FYNNEI.